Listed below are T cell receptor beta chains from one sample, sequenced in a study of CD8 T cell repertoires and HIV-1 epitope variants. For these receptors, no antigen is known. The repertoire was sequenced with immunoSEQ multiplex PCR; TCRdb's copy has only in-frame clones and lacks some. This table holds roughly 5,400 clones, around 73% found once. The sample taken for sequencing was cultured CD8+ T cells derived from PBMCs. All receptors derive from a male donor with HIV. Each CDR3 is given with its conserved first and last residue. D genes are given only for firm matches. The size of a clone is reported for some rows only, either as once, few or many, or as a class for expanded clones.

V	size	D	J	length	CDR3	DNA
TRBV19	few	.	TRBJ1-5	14	CASSIPGDNQPQHF	TGTGCCAGTAGTATTCCGGGGGACAATCAGCCCCAGCATTTT
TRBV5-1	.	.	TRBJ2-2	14	CASRDSGFPGELFF	TGCGCCAGCAGGGATTCGGGGTTTCCCGGGGAGCTGTTTTTT
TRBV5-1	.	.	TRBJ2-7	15	CASSPTGPFTYEQYF	TGCGCCAGCAGCCCCACGGGGCCCTTCACCTACGAGCAGTACTTC
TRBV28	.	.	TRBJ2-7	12	CASSSDTYEQYF	TGTGCCAGCAGCTCCGACACATACGAGCAGTACTTC
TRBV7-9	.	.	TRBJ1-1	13	CASTAEANTEAFF	TGTGCCAGCACCGCGGAGGCGAACACTGAAGCTTTCTTT
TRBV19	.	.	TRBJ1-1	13	CASNDLMNTEAFF	TGTGCCAGTAACGACCTCATGAACACTGAAGCTTTCTTT
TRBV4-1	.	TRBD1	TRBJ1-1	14	CASSQRTGNTEAFF	TGCGCCAGCAGCCAACGGACAGGGAACACTGAAGCTTTCTTT
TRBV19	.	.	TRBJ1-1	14	CASRPEAMNTEAFF	TGTGCCAGCCGCCCCGAGGCCATGAACACTGAAGCTTTCTTT
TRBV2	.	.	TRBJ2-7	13	CASNVYSPYEQYF	TGTGCCAGCAATGTGTACAGTCCCTACGAGCAGTACTTC
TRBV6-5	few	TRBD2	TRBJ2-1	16	CASSYSGLAGGNEQFF	TGTGCCAGCAGTTACTCGGGACTAGCGGGGGGGAATGAGCAGTTCTTC
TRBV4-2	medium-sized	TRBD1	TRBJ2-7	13	CASSQTGVNEQYF	TGTGCCAGCAGCCAAACAGGGGTCAACGAGCAGTACTTC
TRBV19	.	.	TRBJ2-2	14	CASSIKETPGELFF	TGTGCCAGTAGTATTAAGGAGACACCCGGGGAGCTGTTTTTT
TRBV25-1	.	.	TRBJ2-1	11	CASSRLGEQFF	TGTGCCAGCAGTCGGCTCGGTGAGCAGTTCTTC
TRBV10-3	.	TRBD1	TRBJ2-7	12	CATGTGSYEQYF	TGTGCCACCGGGACAGGCTCCTACGAGCAGTACTTC
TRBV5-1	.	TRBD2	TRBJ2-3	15	CASSLSGTGGDTQYF	TGCGCCAGCAGCCTAAGCGGGACTGGAGGAGATACGCAGTATTTT
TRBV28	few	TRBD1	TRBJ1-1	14	CASRDLTGVTEAFF	TGTGCCAGCAGGGACCTCACAGGGGTCACTGAAGCTTTCTTT
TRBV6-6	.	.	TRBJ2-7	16	CASSYEEEARSYEQYF	TGTGCCAGCAGTTACGAAGAAGAGGCTAGATCGTACGAGCAGTACTTC
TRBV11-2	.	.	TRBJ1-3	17	CASSFPRAGVGGNTIYF	TGTGCCAGCAGCTTTCCCCGTGCGGGAGTTGGTGGAAACACCATATATTTT
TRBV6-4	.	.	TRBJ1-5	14	CASRSVQENQPQHF	TGTGCCAGCAGATCCGTACAGGAAAATCAGCCCCAGCATTTT
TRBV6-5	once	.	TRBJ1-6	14	CASSNGGAHSPLHF	TGTGCCAGCAGCAACGGGGGGGCCCATTCACCCCTCCACTTT
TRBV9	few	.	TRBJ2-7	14	CASSVEGSSYEQYF	TGTGCCAGCAGCGTAGAAGGGAGCTCCTACGAGCAGTACTTC
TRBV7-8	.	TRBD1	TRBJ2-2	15	CASSLAGGAAGELFF	TGTGCCAGCAGCTTAGCAGGGGGCGCGGCCGGGGAGCTGTTTTTT
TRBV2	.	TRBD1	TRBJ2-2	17	CASRVGTGGRNTGELFF	TGTGCCAGCAGGGTTGGCACAGGGGGCAGAAACACCGGGGAGCTGTTTTTT
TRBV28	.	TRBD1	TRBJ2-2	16	CASTRTGSKSSGELFF	TGTGCCAGCACCCGGACAGGGAGTAAATCATCCGGGGAGCTGTTTTTT
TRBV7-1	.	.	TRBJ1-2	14	CASSLQVPGEGYTF	TGTGCCAGCAGCTTACAGGTGCCAGGGGAAGGCTACACCTTC
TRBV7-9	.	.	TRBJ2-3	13	CASRPGNTDTQYF	TGTGCCAGCAGGCCAGGGAACACAGATACGCAGTATTTT
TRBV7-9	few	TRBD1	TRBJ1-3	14	CASTATGGGNTIYF	TGTGCCAGCACCGCGACAGGGGGTGGAAACACCATATATTTT